The TCR beta chain described here comes from a study of T cells in Graves' hyperthyroidism and ophthalmopathy. About the research overall: Pretreatment peripheral blood was obtained at initial diagnosis.

The TCR beta CDR3 regions underwent amplification using RNA transcripts as the source. The TCR CDR3 first-round RT-PCR relied on the HTBI primer set. TCRdb re-called the multiplex PCR reads with MiXCR, one entry per CDR3 protein. The repertoire holds hundreds of thousands of distinct CDR3 sequences, with around 14% as singletons. Findings and limits, study-wide: Researchers found most expanded thyroid clonotypes above 0.001 in blood as well. A model built on 13 V-J features separated ophthalmopathy from stable hyperthyroidism.

This clonotype was counted many times. What it binds is not known. Exclusion of patients followed from uncontrolled infection, other autoimmune disease, pregnancy or lactation. This CDR3 region has 15 residues. With V trimmed by 2 bases and J by 4 bases, 6 bases remained unmatched. Germline CDR1 reads MNHEY; CDR2 reads SVGEGT. The clonotype comes from a woman aged 18-35 years with Graves' hyperthyroidism. Specimen: blood. The gene calls are TRBV6-2 or TRBV6-3 and TRBJ1-2; TRBD1 matches at 8 bases. The CDR3 DNA sequence: TGTGCCAGCAGTTACCCTGGACAGGGCAGCTATGGCTACACCTTC. Translation gives CASSYPGQGSYGYTF.